This T cell receptor (beta chain) comes out of a study of T cell responses to AZD1222 COVID-19 vaccine. Study context: Timing groups of about 4 and about 12 weeks for second doses were pooled. Whole-study findings and limits: Donors in the cohort were predominantly white British and more often female, and clonal diversity was possibly underestimated. The reported proportion of spike-specific TCRs targeting unmutated variant regions was nearly half. Breadth and depth of Spike-specific TCRs rose after two AZD1222 doses.

A remark on this clone: As yet, its antigen is unknown.

Sequenced by immunoSEQ multiplex PCR; TCRdb stores in-frame clones only, minus some. The sample yields over 85,000 clones, around 91% seen once. V lost 1 base and J 2 bases, leaving 9 bases between the germline ends. There are 14 residues in the CDR3. CDR1 and CDR2 (germline): MNHEY, SMNVEV (reference sequence). V gene TRBV27 combines with J gene TRBJ2-7; D ambiguous. This specimen consisted of peripheral blood, obtained on day 0 of AZD1222 vaccination. The TCR originated in an adult in good health. CDR3 nucleotides: TGTGCCAGCAGTTTATTTGTAGGGACCTACGAGCAGTACTTC. Residues: CASSLFVGTYEQYF.